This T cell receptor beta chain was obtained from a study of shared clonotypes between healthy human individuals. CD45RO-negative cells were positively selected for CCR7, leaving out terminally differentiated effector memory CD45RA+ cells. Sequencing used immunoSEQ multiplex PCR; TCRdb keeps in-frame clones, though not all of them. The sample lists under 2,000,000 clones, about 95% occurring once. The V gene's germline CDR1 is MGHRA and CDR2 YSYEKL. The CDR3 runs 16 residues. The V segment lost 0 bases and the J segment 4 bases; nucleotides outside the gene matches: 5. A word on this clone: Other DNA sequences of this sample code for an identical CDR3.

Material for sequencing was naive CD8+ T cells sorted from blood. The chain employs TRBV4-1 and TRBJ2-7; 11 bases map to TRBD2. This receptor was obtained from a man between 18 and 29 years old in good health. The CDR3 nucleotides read TGCGCCAGCAGCCAAGAGGTAGCGGGGGGGCTTTACGAGCAGTACTTC. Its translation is CASSQEVAGGLYEQYF.